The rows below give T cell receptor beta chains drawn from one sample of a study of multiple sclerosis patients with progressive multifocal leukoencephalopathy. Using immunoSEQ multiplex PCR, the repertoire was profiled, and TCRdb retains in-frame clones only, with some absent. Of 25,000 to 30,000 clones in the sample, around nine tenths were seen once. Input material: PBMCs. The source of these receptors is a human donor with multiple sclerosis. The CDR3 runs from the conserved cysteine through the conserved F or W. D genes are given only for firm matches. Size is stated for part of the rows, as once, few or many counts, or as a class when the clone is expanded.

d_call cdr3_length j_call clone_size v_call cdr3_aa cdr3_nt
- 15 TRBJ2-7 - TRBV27 CASSLAVGAPYEQYF TGTGCCAGCAGTTTAGCGGTAGGGGCCCCCTACGAGCAGTACTTC
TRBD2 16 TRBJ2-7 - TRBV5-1 CASSPGLAGSTYEQYF TGCGCCAGCAGCCCAGGACTAGCGGGCTCTACCTACGAGCAGTACTTC
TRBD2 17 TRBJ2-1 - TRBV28 CASSSKELAGGINEQFF TGTGCCAGCAGTTCAAAAGAACTAGCGGGGGGAATCAATGAGCAGTTCTTC
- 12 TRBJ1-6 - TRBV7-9 CASSSGASPLHF TGTGCCAGCAGCTCTGGGGCGTCACCCCTCCACTTT
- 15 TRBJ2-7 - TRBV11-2 CASSPTGTPSYEQYF TGTGCCAGCAGCCCAACGGGAACTCCATCCTACGAGCAGTACTTC
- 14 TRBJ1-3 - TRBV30 CASDRTTSGNTIYF TGTGCCTCCGACAGGACGACCTCTGGAAACACCATATATTTT
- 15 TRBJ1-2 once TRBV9 CASSPRGAGLDGYTF TGTGCCAGCAGCCCCCGGGGGGCAGGGTTGGATGGCTACACCTTC
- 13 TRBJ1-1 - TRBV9 CASSAAGNTEAFF TGTGCCAGCAGCGCGGCAGGAAACACTGAAGCTTTCTTT
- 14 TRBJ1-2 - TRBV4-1 CASSYVLGGMSDGF TGCGCCAGCAGCTACGTCCTCGGGGGCATGAGTGATGGCTTC
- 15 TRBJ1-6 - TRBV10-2 CASRLSDTGGSPLHF TGCGCCAGCAGATTATCCGACACGGGGGGTTCACCCCTCCACTTT
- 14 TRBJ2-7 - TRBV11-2 CASSLEARSYEQYF TGTGCCAGCAGCTTAGAAGCCCGGTCCTACGAGCAGTACTTC
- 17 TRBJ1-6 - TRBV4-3 CASSQAVGQPYNSPLHF TGCGCCAGCAGCCAAGCCGTCGGACAGCCCTATAATTCACCCCTCCACTTT
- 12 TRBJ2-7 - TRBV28 CASSPPGNEQYF TGTGCCAGCAGTCCCCCAGGGAACGAGCAGTACTTC
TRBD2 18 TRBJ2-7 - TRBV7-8 CASSLARLAGGVRTEQYF TGTGCCAGCAGCTTAGCGCGACTAGCGGGGGGGGTGAGGACCGAGCAGTACTTC
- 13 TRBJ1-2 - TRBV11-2 CASSLWAERGYTF TGTGCCAGCAGCTTATGGGCGGAGCGAGGCTACACCTTC
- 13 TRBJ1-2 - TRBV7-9 CASSLGGQTGYTF TGTGCCAGCAGCTTAGGGGGGCAGACTGGCTACACCTTC
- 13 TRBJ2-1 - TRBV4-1 CASSQELIYEQFF TGCGCCAGCAGCCAAGAACTGATCTATGAGCAGTTCTTC
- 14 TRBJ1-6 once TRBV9 CASSAGRAATPLHF TGTGCCAGCAGCGCTGGCAGGGCAGCGACACCCCTCCACTTT
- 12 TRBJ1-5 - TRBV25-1 CASSELGQPQHF TGTGCCAGCAGTGAACTGGGTCAGCCCCAGCATTTT
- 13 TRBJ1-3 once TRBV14 CASSLPPGNTIYF TGTGCCAGCAGCCTTCCGCCCGGAAACACCATATATTTT
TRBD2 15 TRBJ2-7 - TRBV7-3 CASSEWSSGGYEQYF TGTGCCAGCAGCGAGTGGTCTAGCGGGGGCTACGAGCAGTACTTC
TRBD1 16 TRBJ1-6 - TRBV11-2 CASSLEPGGGLSPLHF TGTGCCAGCAGCTTAGAACCAGGGGGCGGTTTGTCACCCCTCCACTTT
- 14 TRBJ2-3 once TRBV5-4 CASSLIDGADTQYF TGTGCCAGCAGCTTGATAGATGGGGCAGATACGCAGTATTTT
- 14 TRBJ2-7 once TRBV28 CASSRPGSSYEQYF TGTGCCAGCAGTCGTCCAGGTAGCTCCTACGAGCAGTACTTC
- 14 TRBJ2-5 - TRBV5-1 CASNPSGHQETQYF TGCGCCAGCAATCCCTCTGGCCACCAAGAGACCCAGTACTTC
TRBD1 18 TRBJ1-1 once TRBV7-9 CASSLVWGRDSENTEAFF TGTGCCAGCAGCTTAGTTTGGGGGAGGGACAGCGAGAACACTGAAGCTTTCTTT
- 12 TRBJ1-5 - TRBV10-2 CASSEFNQPQHF TGCGCCAGCTCTGAATTTAATCAGCCCCAGCATTTT
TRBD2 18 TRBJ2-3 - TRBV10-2 CASSESTFSGGVEDTQYF TGCGCCAGCAGTGAGTCTACCTTTAGCGGGGGGGTGGAGGATACGCAGTATTTT
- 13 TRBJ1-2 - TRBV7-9 CASTWGSNYGYTF TGTGCCAGCACCTGGGGTTCTAACTATGGCTACACCTTC
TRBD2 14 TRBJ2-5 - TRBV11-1 CASSWSPSGETQYF TGTGCCAGCAGCTGGTCTCCTAGCGGGGAGACCCAGTACTTC
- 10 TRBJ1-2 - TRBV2 CASSEDGYTF TGTGCCAGCAGTGAGGATGGCTACACCTTC
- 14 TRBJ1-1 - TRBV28 CASSLPTGNTEAFF TGTGCCAGCAGTTTACCGACAGGGAACACTGAAGCTTTCTTT
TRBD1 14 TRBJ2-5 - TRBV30 CAWSGKGGGETQYF TGTGCCTGGAGTGGAAAAGGGGGCGGTGAGACCCAGTACTTC
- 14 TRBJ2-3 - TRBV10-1 CASSEFVGTDTQYF TGCGCCAGCAGTGAATTCGTGGGCACAGATACGCAGTATTTT
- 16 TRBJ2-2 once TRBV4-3 CASSQNRQAGTGELFF TGCGCCAGCAGCCAGAACCGACAGGCTGGGACCGGGGAGCTGTTTTTT
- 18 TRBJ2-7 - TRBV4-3 CASSQEGAGSGSGYEQYF TGCGCCAGCAGCCAAGAGGGTGCGGGCTCCGGGTCTGGGTACGAGCAGTACTTC
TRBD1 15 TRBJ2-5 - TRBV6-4 CASSETSAGGETQYF TGTGCCAGCAGTGAAACGTCGGCAGGGGGAGAGACCCAGTACTTC
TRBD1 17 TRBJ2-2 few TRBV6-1 CASSETDREINTGELFF TGTGCCAGCAGTGAAACGGACAGGGAAATAAACACCGGGGAGCTGTTTTTT
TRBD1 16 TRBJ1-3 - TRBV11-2 CASSRGTGGAGNTIYF TGTGCCAGCAGCCGGGGGACAGGAGGAGCTGGAAACACCATATATTTT
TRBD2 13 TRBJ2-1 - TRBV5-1 CATAGTSAGEQFF TGCGCCACCGCAGGGACTAGCGCCGGTGAGCAGTTCTTC
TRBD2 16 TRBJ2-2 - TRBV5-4 CASSLDGGAYTGELFF TGTGCCAGCAGCTTAGACGGGGGGGCTTACACCGGGGAGCTGTTTTTT
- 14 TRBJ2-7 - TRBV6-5 CASSYSGPTYEQYF TGTGCCAGCAGTTACTCGGGACCTACCTACGAGCAGTACTTC
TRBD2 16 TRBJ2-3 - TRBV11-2 CASSDYSGGVTDTQYF TGTGCCAGCAGCGACTATAGCGGGGGGGTAACAGATACGCAGTATTTT
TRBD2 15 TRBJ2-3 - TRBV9 CASSLAGGGTDTQYF TGTGCCAGCAGCCTCGCGGGGGGCGGAACAGATACGCAGTATTTT
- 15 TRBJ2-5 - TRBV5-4 CASSLDRARGETQYF TGTGCCAGCAGCTTGGACAGGGCTCGCGGAGAGACCCAGTACTTC
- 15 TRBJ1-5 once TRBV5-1 CASSFGAGSNQPQHF TGCGCCAGCAGCTTTGGGGCAGGAAGCAATCAGCCCCAGCATTTT
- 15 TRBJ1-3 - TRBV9 CASSPPLNSGNTIYF TGTGCCAGCAGCCCCCCCCTCAACTCTGGAAACACCATATATTTT
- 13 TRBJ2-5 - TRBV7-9 CASSPGKQETQYF TGTGCCAGCAGCCCGGGGAAGCAAGAGACCCAGTACTTC
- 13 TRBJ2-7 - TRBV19 CAAGRGVHYEQYF TGTGCCGCAGGGAGGGGGGTCCACTACGAGCAGTACTTC
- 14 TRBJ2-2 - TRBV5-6 CASSSGLDPGELFF TGTGCCAGCAGCTCCGGCCTAGACCCCGGGGAGCTGTTTTTT
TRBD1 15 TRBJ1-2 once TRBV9 CASSDPTGGGYGYTF TGTGCCAGCAGCGATCCAACAGGGGGCGGCTATGGCTACACCTTC
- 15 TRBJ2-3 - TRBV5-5 CASRGALQSTDTQYF TGTGCCAGCAGAGGGGCCTTACAGAGCACAGATACGCAGTATTTT
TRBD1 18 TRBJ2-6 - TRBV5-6 CASMWRGTGYSGANVLTF TGTGCCAGCATGTGGAGGGGGACAGGCTACTCTGGGGCCAACGTCCTGACTTTC